This T cell receptor beta chain was identified in a study of blood T cell repertoires in COVID-19. Study-level background: Acute and convalescent COVID-19 specimens originated in the United States, Italy and Spain.

The assay was immunoSEQ multiplex PCR, and TCRdb's table has in-frame clones only and misses some. The sample lists about 120,000 clones; about 87% were seen once. CDR1 is ENHRY, CDR2 SYGVKD, per germline. The length of the CDR3 is 14 residues. V lost 11 bases to trimming and J lost 0 bases, with 13 bases between them. The gene calls are TRBV10-3 and TRBJ1-4; D possibly corresponds to TRBD1 (6 bases). Sequencing was done on a sample of peripheral blood. This clonotype was sampled from a woman in her seventies with acute or convalescent COVID-19. Here the CDR3 reads CASQGGATNEKLFF. The CDR3 nucleotides read TGTGCCTCCCAAGGGGGTGCAACTAATGAAAAACTGTTTTTT.